This T cell receptor (beta chain) was captured by sequencing in a study of shared clonotypes between healthy human individuals. CDR3 length: 16 amino acids. The germline V gene encodes CDR1 SEHNR and CDR2 FQNEAQ (reference sequence). The V gene lost 1 base and the J gene lost 4 bases, with 13 bases spanning the gap. Comment on this clone: Antigen specificity is unknown.

Study-level findings and limits: Despite large depth, rarefaction showed incomplete sorted-subset sequencing. Larger richness was generally estimated for naive than memory subsets.

Libraries were prepared by immunoSEQ multiplex PCR; TCRdb keeps only in-frame clonotypes and omits some of them. Counted here are 950,000 to 1,200,000 clones, 70% to 80% occurring once; the ten biggest clones make up approximately 0.9%. The sequencing input was memory CD4+ T cells from PBMCs. As for subset: CD45RA-negative fraction. This sequence joins TRBV7-9 and TRBJ2-2; tentatively, D is TRBD2 (7 bases). This clonotype was sampled from a man between 18 and 29 years old in good health. Some clones in this sample may be carry-over from other donors' samples. The CDR3 protein is CASSLVRGASTGELFF. The CDR3 region has the DNA TGTGCCAGCAGCTTAGTCCGGGGGGCGAGCACCGGGGAGCTGTTTTTT.